The sequence of this TCR beta chain was determined in a study of T cells after yellow fever vaccination (dated by TCRdb to about 2019). The study in broad terms: The SMART-Seq v4 Ultra Low Input RNA kit was used to prepare libraries from fractions with low cell numbers. To track T-cell clones before and after primary and booster YFV17D yellow fever vaccination, bulk TCR alpha and beta repertoires were sequenced longitudinally. Two healthy male donors, one aged 18 to 30 and one aged 30 to 40 years, made up the cohort. Blood samples were taken at several timepoints before and after primary and secondary immunization, and bulk PBMC replicates and cell subsets were isolated.

Per the publication, the treatment or condition label means: live attenuated yellow fever vaccine strain. PBMCs were isolated from peripheral blood using a standard Ficoll-Paque protocol. Dynabeads CD4 and CD8 positive selection kits were used to isolate CD4 and CD8 T-cell fractions. RNA was extracted with TriZol from bulk PBMCs, CD4 and CD8 fractions, and dextramer-positive and dextramer-negative fractions. The sequencing machine was an Illumina NovaSeq 6000. TCR cDNA was made using 5'RACE template switching, a step that added a universal primer site and unique molecular identifiers. cDNA synthesis was primed from both the TCR alpha and TCR beta constant segments. Library amplification used two PCR steps, and the second PCR step added sample barcodes and sequencing adapters. Sequencing of libraries was performed on Illumina HiSeq 2500 (2x100 bp) or NovaSeq (2x150 bp). On the authors' methods: MIGEC was used to demultiplex reads and collapse the reads into UMI consensus sequences, and MiXCR was used for V(D)J alignment. Clonotypes responding to the vaccine were identified with edgeR on replicate PBMC samples, with the criteria of FDR below 0.01 and a log2 fold change above 5 up to day 15. CD4 or CD8 identity was assigned to each bulk clonotype according to whether the clonotype was present at higher abundance in the sequenced CD4 repertoire or the sequenced CD8 repertoire. TCRdb reanalyzed the raw reads on its own, using fastp at Q25 for trimming and MiXCR for clone calling, and kept in-frame beta chains. CDR3 protein duplicates are merged, each entry listing the most common genes and DNA. The authors' filters were not applied to this entry. The sample includes about 340,000 distinct CDR3 sequences, with under 15% observed a single time. The ten top clones hold 2.5% to 4% of the sample.

General conclusions and limits of the study: The study included only two donors, which limits how far the findings can be generalized. A small share of clonotypes was detected in both CD4 and CD8 compartments, with the overlap likely arising from convergent recombination. Because abundant contaminating clonotypes from the bulk population could be contained in FACS-sorted repertoires, computational filtering was required. The secondary T-cell response was weaker than the primary response but faster, peaking on day 5 instead of day 15. After the booster, most clones that had expanded after primary vaccination were detected again (roughly 95% of CD4 and around 88% of CD8), suggesting broad maintenance of memory.

V is clipped by 9 bases and J by 7 bases, and the sequence between their germline boundaries is 12 bases long. From its cysteine to its phenylalanine, the CDR3 spans 12 amino acids. Only CDR3 DNA remains: 36 bases, in frame from the first base. Reading the germline V gene gives CDR1 KGHDR and CDR2 SFDVKD. Many counts were recorded for this clonotype. It lacks a known antigen. No much larger clonotype is one base removed from it; base qualities were not supplied. The sample in question was CD4+ T cells sorted from PBMCs, obtained 15 days after the yellow fever booster vaccination. The V and J segments used are TRBV24-1 and TRBJ2-1; the D gene is perhaps TRBD2, on 5 matching bases. The sequence derives from a man younger than 35 who received the YFV17D yellow fever vaccine. The bases read TGTGCCACCGGAGGAACGCCGAATGAGCAGTTCTTC. It encodes CATGGTPNEQFF.